Each of the 22 T cell receptor beta chains below was sequenced from the same sample in a study of beta chain features in type 1 diabetes. Broader study findings: Within each of all four CD4+ subsets, Type 1 diabetes patients had TCRB CDR3s that were moderately but significantly shorter.

No antigens are known for them. Every isolated RNA sample was fully reverse transcribed, so sequencing captured expressed TCRB transcripts. Libraries were prepared by immunoSEQ multiplex PCR; TCRdb keeps only in-frame clonotypes and omits some of them. This sample has 300,000 or so clones, with about 13% found just once. Sequenced: naive CD4+ T cells from blood. The receptors originated from a woman aged 18-30 years with type 1 diabetes.

This clone occurred a few times. The CDR3 nucleotides are TGTGCCAGCGGAGAAGAACAGGGGGCGTGGGACGAGCAGTACTTC. Translating it yields CASGEEQGAWDEQYF. The V call is TRBV25-1, the J call TRBJ2-7, with TRBD1 identical over 9 bases. Losses at the gene ends were 8 bases for V and 5 bases for J; bases not matched to a gene: 13. CDR3 length: 15 amino acids. CDR1 is MGHDK, CDR2 SYGVNS, per germline.

CDR3 coding DNA: TGTGCCAGCAGCTTGCGGGGAAGTGGCAATGAGCAGTTCTTC. Translating gives CASSLRGSGNEQFF. The chain is built from TRBV7-9 and TRBJ2-1; a weak D match, TRBD2 (6 bases). V was cut by 3 bases and J by 6 bases, with 12 bases left in between. There are 14 residues in the CDR3. Germline loops: CDR1 SEHNR, CDR2 FQNEAQ (reference sequence).

This clone has just a few counts. The CDR3 sequence: CASGTSGEQYV. As DNA, the CDR3 is TGTGCCAGCGGAACATCGGGGGAGCAGTACGTC. The rearrangement links TRBV6-6 to TRBJ2-7; TRBD2 might be the D (5 bases). Germline V lookup: CDR1 MNHNY, CDR2 SVGAGI (reference sequence). The V end was cut by 8 bases, the J end by 7 bases, with 12 bases between. The CDR3 spans 11 residues.

As concerns this clone: The sample has other DNA sequences that encode this CDR3 too. The chain couples TRBV5-1 to TRBJ1-5; D remains unclear. Germline CDR1 is SGHRS and CDR2 is YFSETQ. The CDR3 has 15 amino acids. Between the trimmed V and J ends, which lost 0 bases and 0 bases, there was a span of 7 bases. The CDR3 reads CASSLDPYSNQPQHF. DNA of the CDR3: TGCGCCAGCAGCTTGGATCCGTATAGCAATCAGCCCCAGCATTTT.

This clone was detected a few times. V is TRBV13 and J is TRBJ1-1; a possible D gene is TRBD1 (5 bases). Germline assignment: CDR1 PRHDT and CDR2 FYEKMQ (reference sequence). V was pared by 3 bases and J by 2 bases, with 7 bases between. This CDR3 has 13 amino acids. Here the CDR3 reads CASSFDRNTEAFF. CDR3 DNA sequence: TGTGCCAGCAGCTTTGACAGAAACACTGAAGCTTTCTTT.

The chain has TRBV30 and TRBJ2-7; a weak D match, TRBD1 (6 bases). V lost 2 bases and J lost 2, with 13 bases in between. CDR1 GTSNPN and CDR2 SVGIG come from the germline V gene (reference sequence). The CDR3 consists of 14 residues. The CDR3 loop reads CAWSQGPSPYEQYF. CDR3 sequence (DNA): TGTGCCTGGAGTCAGGGGCCTAGCCCCTACGAGCAGTACTTC.

The table lists this clone with a few counts. The chain links TRBV5-4 to TRBJ2-6; D is possibly TRBD1 (6 bases). Trimming left V 6 bases short and J 1 base short, with 11 bases between. The CDR3 covers 15 residues. The germline CDR1 and CDR2 sequences are SGHNT and YYREEE (reference sequence). The CDR3 sequence is CASISQGSGANVLTF. In DNA form, the CDR3 reads TGTGCCAGCATCTCACAGGGTTCTGGGGCCAACGTCCTGACTTTC. Together with reference TRBV5-4 and TRBJ2-6, the CDR3 gives the full variable domain: ETGVTQSPTHLIKTRGQQVTLRCSSQSGHNTVSWYQQALGQGPQFIFQYYREEENGRGNFPPRFSGLQFPNYSSELNVNALELDDSALYLCASISQGSGANVLTFGAGSRLTVL.

This clone was picked up many times. This chain uses TRBV29-1 with TRBJ2-3; D remains unclear. Germline loops: CDR1 SQVTM, CDR2 ANQGSEA. Between the trimmed V and J ends, which lost 6 bases and 2 bases, there was a span of 9 bases. This CDR3 comprises 12 residues. CDR3 sequence: CSVRNPTDTQYF. The DNA for the CDR3 is TGCAGCGTCAGAAATCCCACAGATACGCAGTATTTT.

This clone turned up a few times. The chain recombines TRBV25-1 with TRBJ1-2; possible D gene TRBD1, 6 bases. Germline V lookup: CDR1 MGHDK, CDR2 SYGVNS. CDR3 length: 15 residues. Trimming took off 8 bases at V and 6 bases at J, with 22 bases between the two ends. CDR3 in amino acids: CASGEGGRVPDGYTF. CDR3 sequence (DNA): TGTGCCAGCGGCGAGGGGGGGCGCGTGCCGGATGGCTACACCTTC.

This clone was observed a handful of times. This chain links TRBV21-1 with TRBJ2-3; the table's TRBD2 call for D was not verified on the DNA. TRBV21-1 is deemed a pseudogene. The CDR3 spans 15 residues. CDR3 nucleotide sequence: TGTGCCAGCACGGTAGCGGGAGGGCCGGTAGATACGCAGTATTTT. It specifies CASTVAGGPVDTQYF.

This clone has a single count. This chain uses TRBV7-2 with TRBJ2-2, with 15 bases that match TRBD2. Trimming removed 6 bases from V and 6 bases from J; junction bases left unmatched: 5. This CDR3 has 16 amino acids. Germline V gives CDR1 SGHTA, CDR2 FQGNSA. The CDR3 region is CASSSGLAGGPGELFF. The CDR3 bases are TGTGCCAGCAGTTCCGGACTAGCGGGAGGGCCCGGGGAGCTGTTTTTT.

The chain has TRBV30 and TRBJ1-4, with a possible D match to TRBD1 (5 bases). The CDR3 has 15 residues. Trimming removed 3 bases from V and 3 bases from J, with 14 bases in between. Looked up from germline, CDR1 is GTSNPN and CDR2 is SVGIG (reference sequence). CDR3: CAWSQDTRSNEKLFF. CDR3 nucleotides: TGTGCCTGGAGCCAGGACACCAGATCTAATGAAAAACTGTTTTTT.

The chain combines TRBV7-2 with TRBJ2-7; D gene uncertain. The germline gives CDR1 SGHTA, CDR2 FQGNSA. This CDR3 is 14 amino acids long. V gave up 1 base and J gave up 0 bases, with 7 bases separating them. The CDR3: CASSLGRSSYEQYF. The CDR3, as DNA: TGTGCCAGCAGCTTAGGACGGAGCTCCTACGAGCAGTACTTC. Full variable domain (rest looked up from reference TRBV7-2 and TRBJ2-7): GAGVSQSPSNKVTEKGKDVELRCDPISGHTALYWYRQSLGQGLEFLIYFQGNSAPDKSGLPSDRFSAERTGGSVSTLTIQRTQQEDSAVYLCASSLGRSSYEQYFGPGTRLTVT.

The genes are TRBV28 and TRBJ2-3; weak D call: TRBD2 (5 bases). The CDR3 extends over 13 amino acids. The germline V gene has CDR1 MDHEN and CDR2 SYDVKM. With 8 bases removed from V and 2 bases from J, the gap between germline ends came to 11 bases. Here the CDR3 reads CASVAGNTDTQYF. In DNA, the CDR3 is TGTGCCAGCGTGGCGGGTAACACAGATACGCAGTATTTT.

This clone was counted a few times. The V and J genes are TRBV5-5 and TRBJ2-3; D is possibly TRBD1 (5 bases). In germline, CDR1 is SGHKS, CDR2 YYEKEE (reference sequence). The CDR3 spans 14 residues. Between the trimmed V and J ends, which lost 2 bases and 5 bases, there was a span of 12 bases. The CDR3 bases are TGTGCCAGCAGCTTCATGACCACAGGAGATACGCAGTATTTT. It translates to CASSFMTTGDTQYF.

J is TRBJ2-3 and V is TRBV25-1; 9 bases line up with TRBD1. J gave up 6 bases and V 5 bases, and 9 bases lay outside the gene matches. This CDR3 region has 15 residues. Germline lookup yields CDR1 MGHDK and CDR2 SYGVNS. The CDR3 loop reads CASSQPGQGGDTQYF. CDR3 sequence (DNA): TGTGCCAGCAGTCAACCGGGACAGGGAGGGGATACGCAGTATTTT.

This clone appeared once. J is TRBJ2-4 and V is TRBV7-2; TRBD2 aligns across 10 bases. The CDR3 is 16 amino acids. The germline gives CDR1 SGHTA, CDR2 FQGNSA. The junction had 11 bases not matched to a gene; V was cut back by 5 bases and J by 7 bases. CDR3 sequence (DNA): TGTGCCAGCAGCATAACCCCACTAGCGGGAATGAACATTCAGTACTTC. Its translation is CASSITPLAGMNIQYF.

The genes are TRBV6-6 and TRBJ2-2, with TRBD1 matching 7 bases. The CDR3 loop spans 14 amino acids. CDR1 MNHNY and CDR2 SVGAGI come from the germline V gene (reference sequence). The V segment lost 4 bases and the J segment 2 bases; nucleotides outside the gene matches: 1. The CDR3 reads CASSWDRNTGELFF. DNA of the CDR3: TGTGCCAGCAGTTGGGACAGAAACACCGGGGAGCTGTTTTTT.

The J gene is TRBJ2-2, the V gene TRBV11-2, with 8 bases identical to TRBD1. Germline CDR1 reads SGHAT; CDR2 reads FQNNGV. J was trimmed by 7 bases and V by 5 bases; bases with no gene match: 6. The CDR3 loop spans 14 amino acids. For the CDR3, the DNA is TGTGCCAGCAGCACCAGGACAGGGTTCGGGGAGCTGTTTTTT. This codes for CASSTRTGFGELFF.

This clone has only a few counts. The V gene is TRBV11-2, the J gene TRBJ2-1; 9 bases fit TRBD2. The CDR3 spans 15 residues. The germline V gene encodes CDR1 SGHAT and CDR2 FQNNGV. V lost 4 bases, J lost 2 bases, and 3 bases stayed unmatched. The CDR3 reads CASSSSGRPYNEQFF. The CDR3 DNA is TGTGCCAGCAGCTCAAGCGGGAGGCCCTACAATGAGCAGTTCTTC. The entire variable domain, with the rest obtained from reference TRBV11-2 and TRBJ2-1, is as follows: EAGVAQSPRYKIIEKRQSVAFWCNPISGHATLYWYQQILGQGPKLLIQFQNNGVVDDSQLPKDRFSAERLKGVDSTLKIQPAKLEDSAVYLCASSSSGRPYNEQFFGPGTRLTVL.

In its sample, this clone was seen a few times. The genes are TRBV7-9 and TRBJ1-2; D perhaps matches TRBD1 (5 bases). V was trimmed by 5 bases and J by 4 bases, leaving 8 bases between them. The germline gives CDR1 SEHNR, CDR2 FQNEAQ (reference sequence). This CDR3 is built from 12 residues. The CDR3 DNA reads TGTGCCAGCAGCAAAGACAGCTATGGCTACACCTTC. Its translation: CASSKDSYGYTF.

As for this clone: Other DNA sequences in this specimen translate into the identical CDR3. The chain links TRBV5-1 to TRBJ2-2, with 10 bases that match TRBD2. Germline V CDR1 and CDR2: SGHRS, YFSETQ. With 2 bases clipped from V and 7 bases from J, the junction kept 5 bases outside the gene matches. The CDR3 has 15 residues. The CDR3 bases are TGCGCCAGCAGCTTTCTAGCGGGAGTGAGCGGGGAGCTGTTTTTT. Translating gives CASSFLAGVSGELFF.